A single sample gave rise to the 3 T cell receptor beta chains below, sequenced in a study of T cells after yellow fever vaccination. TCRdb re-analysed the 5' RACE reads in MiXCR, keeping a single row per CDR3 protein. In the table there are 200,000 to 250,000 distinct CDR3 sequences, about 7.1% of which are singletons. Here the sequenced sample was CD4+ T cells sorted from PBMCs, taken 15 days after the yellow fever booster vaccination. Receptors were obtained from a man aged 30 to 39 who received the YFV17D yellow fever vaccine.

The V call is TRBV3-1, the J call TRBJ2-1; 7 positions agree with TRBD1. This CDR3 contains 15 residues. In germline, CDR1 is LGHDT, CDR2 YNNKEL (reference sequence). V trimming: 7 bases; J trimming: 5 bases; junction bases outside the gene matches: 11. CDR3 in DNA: TGTGCCAGCACCAGAGGGGGCCGCCAAGACAATGAGCAGTTCTTC. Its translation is CASTRGGRQDNEQFF.

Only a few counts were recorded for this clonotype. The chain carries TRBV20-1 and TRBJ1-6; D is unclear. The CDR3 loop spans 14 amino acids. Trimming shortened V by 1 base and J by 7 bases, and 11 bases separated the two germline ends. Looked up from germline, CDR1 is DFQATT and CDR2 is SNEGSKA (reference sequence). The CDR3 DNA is TGCAGTGCTAGAGCGGAACAGCTCAATTCACCCCTCCACTTT. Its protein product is CSARAEQLNSPLHF.

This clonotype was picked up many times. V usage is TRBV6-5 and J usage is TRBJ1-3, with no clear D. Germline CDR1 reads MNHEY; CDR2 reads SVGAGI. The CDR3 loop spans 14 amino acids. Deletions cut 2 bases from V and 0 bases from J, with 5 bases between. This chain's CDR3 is CASSYGYSGNTIYF. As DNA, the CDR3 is TGTGCCAGCAGTTACGGCTACTCTGGAAACACCATATATTTT.